What follows describes a single TCR beta chain. What it binds is unknown. The germline V gene encodes CDR1 SGHRS and CDR2 YFSETQ. The CDR3 consists of 16 residues. J lost 5 bases, V lost 4 bases, and 8 bases had no gene match. The data were taken from a study of T cell repertoires in cytomegalovirus infection. Turning to the study itself: It was the public TCR beta signatures that indicated both CMV infection and matching HLA type.

TCRdb itself ran the reads through MiXCR, one entry per CDR3 protein. In the table there are 650,000 to 900,000 distinct CDR3 sequences, over 25% of which are singletons. Study-level results: The response measured ex vivo was dominated by TCR beta clonotypes (HLA-C-restricted and CMV-specific). Adding up the frequency of public TCR beta families identified people who carried CMV plus the relevant HLA.

Sequencing was performed on cultured CD8+ T cells from PBMCs, taken from culture after CMV antigen stimulation. This rearrangement joins TRBV5-1 to TRBJ2-5, with TRBD2 matching over 13 bases. This clonotype was sampled from a human donor in good health (CMV status not recorded). Some clones in this sample may be carry-over from other donors' samples. CDR3 sequence: CASSVLAGGPWETQYF. CDR3 coding DNA: TGCGCCAGCAGCGTACTAGCGGGGGGGCCTTGGGAGACCCAGTACTTC. The variable domain in full, completed from reference TRBV5-1 and TRBJ2-5, reads KAGVTQTPRYLIKTRGQQVTLSCSPISGHRSVSWYQQTPGQGLQFLFEYFSETQRNKGNFPGRFSGRQFSNSRSEMNVSTLELGDSALYLCASSVLAGGPWETQYFGPGTRLLVL.